A selection of T cell receptor beta chains follows, all from one sample in a study of vaccination and CD4 T cells after COVID-19. No antigens are known for them. In TCRdb, the PCR reads were re-called with MiXCR into one record per CDR3 protein. The profile shows 15,000 to 20,000 distinct CDR3 sequences, approximately 50% of them singletons. The specimen sequenced was CD4+ T cells from blood, cultured in vitro. The receptors come from a human donor who had recovered from COVID-19. Each CDR3 is given with its conserved first and last residue. A D gene is named only where the DNA matches it firmly. For some rows the clone size is stated as once, few or many, or as a class when expanded; others skip it.

J | D | size | V | CDR3 | DNA
TRBJ1-6 | . | few | TRBV15 | CATSSGLPSGRPLHF | TGTGCCACCAGTTCTGGACTGCCCTCGGGTCGGCCCCTCCACTTT
TRBJ2-5 | . | . | TRBV7-3 | CASSLKGAAGKETQYF | TGTGCCAGCAGCTTAAAAGGAGCGGCAGGGAAAGAGACCCAGTACTTC
TRBJ2-3 | . | . | TRBV10-3 | CAISGAGKSSDTQYF | TGTGCCATCAGTGGCGCAGGGAAGTCATCAGATACGCAGTATTTT
TRBJ1-2 | . | few | TRBV7-3 | CASSLDGGGVYGYTF | TGTGCCAGCAGCTTAGATGGGGGAGGTGTCTATGGCTACACCTTC
TRBJ1-1 | . | . | TRBV20-1 | CSARDKGPTEAFF | TGCAGTGCTCGGGACAAGGGGCCCACTGAAGCTTTCTTT
TRBJ1-1 | TRBD1 | . | TRBV18 | CASSAETGDTEAFF | TGTGCCAGCTCAGCCGAGACAGGGGACACTGAAGCTTTCTTT
TRBJ1-1 | TRBD1 | . | TRBV12-5 | CASGFRDREAFF | TGTGCTAGTGGTTTCCGGGACAGAGAAGCTTTCTTT
TRBJ1-6 | TRBD1 | . | TRBV6-4 | CASSDSTGGGSPLHF | TGTGCCAGCAGTGACTCTACAGGGGGAGGTTCACCCCTCCACTTT
TRBJ2-7 | TRBD2 | . | TRBV4-1 | CASSQQLADASYEQYF | TGCGCCAGCAGCCAGCAACTAGCGGATGCCTCCTACGAGCAGTACTTC
TRBJ1-5 | . | few | TRBV6-5 | CASSLPSGDNQPQHF | TGTGCCAGCAGTTTACCTTCAGGGGACAATCAGCCCCAGCATTTT
TRBJ1-1 | . | . | TRBV18 | CASSPWKSGASSEAFF | TGTGCCAGCTCACCATGGAAGTCGGGGGCCTCCTCTGAAGCTTTCTTT
TRBJ2-3 | TRBD2 | few | TRBV7-3 | CASSPSAGATDTQYF | TGTGCCAGCAGCCCCTCAGCGGGAGCAACAGATACGCAGTATTTT
TRBJ2-1 | TRBD1 | once | TRBV20-1 | CSASLSRDRGYNEQFF | TGCAGTGCTAGCCTTTCCCGGGACAGGGGATACAATGAGCAGTTCTTC
TRBJ1-4 | . | . | TRBV24-1 | CATSQDPNEKLFF | TGTGCCACCAGCCAGGACCCTAATGAAAAACTGTTTTTT
TRBJ2-7 | . | . | TRBV18 | CASSSTGYEQYF | TGTGCCAGCTCATCGACCGGTTACGAGCAGTACTTC
TRBJ1-5 | . | few | TRBV19 | CASTTSLRSNQPQHF | TGTGCCAGTACGACAAGTCTCCGCAGCAATCAGCCCCAGCATTTT
TRBJ2-2 | . | . | TRBV21-1 | CASSNPKGVGYEGGELFF | TGTGCCAGCAGCAATCCCAAAGGTGTAGGGTACGAGGGCGGGGAGCTGTTTTTT
TRBJ1-1 | . | . | TRBV5-4 | CASSSTDPYTEAFF | TGTGCCAGCAGCTCGACAGATCCCTACACTGAAGCTTTCTTT
TRBJ2-3 | . | . | TRBV20-1 | CSVGTVTSTDTQYF | TGCAGTGTAGGGACTGTTACTAGCACAGATACGCAGTATTTT
TRBJ1-1 | TRBD1 | . | TRBV7-8 | CVSNPTGFLNTEAFF | TGTGTCAGCAACCCGACAGGGTTTCTGAACACTGAAGCTTTCTTT
TRBJ1-1 | . | few | TRBV6-4 | CASSDEMNTEAFF | TGTGCCAGCAGTGACGAGATGAACACTGAAGCTTTCTTT
TRBJ2-7 | . | few | TRBV20-1 | CSARDIPGYEQYF | TGCAGTGCTAGAGACATCCCTGGTTACGAGCAGTACTTC
TRBJ1-5 | . | few | TRBV19 | CASSIADRQPQHF | TGTGCCAGTAGTATAGCCGATCGGCAGCCCCAGCATTTT
TRBJ1-3 | . | . | TRBV7-9 | CASSLGGGSGNTIYF | TGTGCCAGCAGCTTAGGAGGAGGCTCTGGAAACACCATATATTTT
TRBJ1-1 | . | . | TRBV6-1 | CASSPRLPHEAFF | TGTGCCAGCAGCCCCCGGTTGCCCCATGAAGCTTTCTTT
TRBJ2-3 | . | . | TRBV20-1 | CSAPATDTQYF | TGCAGTGCCCCAGCGACAGATACGCAGTATTTT
TRBJ2-1 | TRBD1 | . | TRBV20-1 | CSASGTEGIHEQFF | TGCAGTGCTAGCGGGACAGAGGGAATCCATGAGCAGTTCTTC